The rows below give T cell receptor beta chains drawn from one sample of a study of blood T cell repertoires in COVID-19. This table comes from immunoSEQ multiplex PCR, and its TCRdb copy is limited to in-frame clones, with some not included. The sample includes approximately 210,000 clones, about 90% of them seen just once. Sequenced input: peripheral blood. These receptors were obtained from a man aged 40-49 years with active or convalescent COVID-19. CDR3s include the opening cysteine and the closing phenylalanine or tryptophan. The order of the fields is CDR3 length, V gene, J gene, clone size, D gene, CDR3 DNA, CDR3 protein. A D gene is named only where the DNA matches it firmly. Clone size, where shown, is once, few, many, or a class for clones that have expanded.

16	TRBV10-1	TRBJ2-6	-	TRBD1	TGCGCCAGGAAGGGACAGGCCGGTTCTGGGGCCAACGTCCTGACTTTC	CARKGQAGSGANVLTF
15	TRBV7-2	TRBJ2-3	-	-	TGTGCCAGCAGCTTATATCGGACTATCACAGATACGCAGTATTTT	CASSLYRTITDTQYF
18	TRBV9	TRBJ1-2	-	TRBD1	TGTGCCAGCAGCGTAGATATGGTTCTAGTGGACAGGGAGAGTGGCTACACCTTC	CASSVDMVLVDRESGYTF
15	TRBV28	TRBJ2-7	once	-	TGTGCCAGCAGTTTACTGGGGCAGGGGATCGACGAGCAGTACTTC	CASSLLGQGIDEQYF
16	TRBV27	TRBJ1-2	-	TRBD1	TGTGCCAGCAGTCAGACCGGACAGGGCTTTAGGTATGGCTACACCTTC	CASSQTGQGFRYGYTF
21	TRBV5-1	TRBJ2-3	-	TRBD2	TGCGCCAGCAGCTACTATCCTTTGGGACTAGCGGAACTGCCTAGCACAGATACGCAGTATTTT	CASSYYPLGLAELPSTDTQYF
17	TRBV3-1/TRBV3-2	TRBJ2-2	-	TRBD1	TGTGCCAGCAATGGGCAGGGGGCAAGGTGGAACACCGGGGAGCTGTTTTTT	CASNGQGARWNTGELFF
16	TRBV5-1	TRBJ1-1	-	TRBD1	TGCGCCAGCAGCTTTGGGACAGGGCGGGGAGGGACTGAAGCTTTCTTT	CASSFGTGRGGTEAFF
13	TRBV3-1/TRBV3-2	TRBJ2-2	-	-	TGTGCCAGCAGCGAAGTGGGGAGGAGGGAGCTGTTTTTT	CASSEVGRRELFF
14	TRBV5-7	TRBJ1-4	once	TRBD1	TGTGCCAGCAGCCCACAGGGGGCGGGTGAAAAACTGTTTTTT	CASSPQGAGEKLFF
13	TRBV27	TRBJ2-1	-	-	TGTGCCAGCAGTTTAGGAGGGGAGAATGAGCAGTTCTTC	CASSLGGENEQFF
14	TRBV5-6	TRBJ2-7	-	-	TGTGCCAGCAGCTTGGACAGGCTGGCCTACGAGCAGTACTTC	CASSLDRLAYEQYF
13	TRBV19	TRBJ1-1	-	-	TGTGCCAGTAGTCTGTCGGGGAATACTGAAGCTTTCTTT	CASSLSGNTEAFF
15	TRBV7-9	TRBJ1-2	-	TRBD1	TGTGCCAGCAGCCCGCGGACAGGGATTGGCTATGGCTACACCTTC	CASSPRTGIGYGYTF
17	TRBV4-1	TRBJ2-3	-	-	TGCGCCAGCAGCCAAGGGGCTAAGGAGGGGCCGTCAGATACGCAGTATTTT	CASSQGAKEGPSDTQYF
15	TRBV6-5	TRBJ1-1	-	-	TGTGCCAGCAGGAGCGGACGGACCTTGCCCACTGAAGCTTTCTTT	CASRSGRTLPTEAFF
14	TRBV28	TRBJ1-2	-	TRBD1	TGTGCCAGCAGTTCGACAGGGTTGGTAAGGGGCTACACCTTC	CASSSTGLVRGYTF
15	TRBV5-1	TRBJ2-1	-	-	TGCGCCAGCAGCTTGGAGGCAGGGAAGGGGAATGAGCAGTTCTTC	CASSLEAGKGNEQFF
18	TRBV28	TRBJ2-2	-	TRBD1	TGTGCCAGCAGTTTCCCGCTTTCCGGGACAGGTTACACCGGGGAGCTGTTTTTT	CASSFPLSGTGYTGELFF
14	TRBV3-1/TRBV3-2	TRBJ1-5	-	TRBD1	TGTGCCAGCAGCCAAGGGGACAGCGTAAGGCCCCAGCATTTT	CASSQGDSVRPQHF
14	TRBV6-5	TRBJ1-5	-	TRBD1	TGTGCCAGCAGACAGGGAGGGACAGGGCAGCCCCAGCATTTT	CASRQGGTGQPQHF
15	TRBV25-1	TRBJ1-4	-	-	TGTGCCAGCAGTGAATGGGGTAGGGGTAATGAAAAACTGTTTTTT	CASSEWGRGNEKLFF
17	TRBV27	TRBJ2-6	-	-	TGTGCCAGCAGTTTGAGTCAGGATCAATCTGGGGCCAACGTCCTGACTTTC	CASSLSQDQSGANVLTF
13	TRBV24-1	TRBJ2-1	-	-	TGTGCCACCAGTCGGGGAGGGGGCAATGAGCAGTTCTTC	CATSRGGGNEQFF
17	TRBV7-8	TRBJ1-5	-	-	TGTGCCAGCAGTTCAGGAGGGTCCGGGGGTAGCAATCAGCCCCAGCATTTT	CASSSGGSGGSNQPQHF
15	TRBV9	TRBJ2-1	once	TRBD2	TGTGCCAGCAGCGGTAGCGGGGAAGTTTACAATGAGCAGTTCTTC	CASSGSGEVYNEQFF
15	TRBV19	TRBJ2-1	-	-	TGTGCCAGTAGTATGCGGCAGGGTATGAACAATGAGCAGTTCTTC	CASSMRQGMNNEQFF
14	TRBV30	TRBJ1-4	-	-	TGTGCCTGGAGTGTACCAGGGGTTCATGAAAAACTGTTTTTT	CAWSVPGVHEKLFF
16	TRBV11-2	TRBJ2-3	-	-	TGTGCCAGCACCCAGCTAGTGGGAGATGGCACAGATACGCAGTATTTT	CASTQLVGDGTDTQYF
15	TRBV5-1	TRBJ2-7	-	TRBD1	TGCGCCAGCAGCTCGTCCGGGACAGCCTACTACGAGCAGTACTTC	CASSSSGTAYYEQYF
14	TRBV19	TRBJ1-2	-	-	TGTGCCAGTGCCAAGGGACTTCTAAGATATGGCTACACCTTC	CASAKGLLRYGYTF
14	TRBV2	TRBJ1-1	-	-	TGTGCCAGCAGTGAGGGGAGGGTGGGCACTGAAGCTTTCTTT	CASSEGRVGTEAFF
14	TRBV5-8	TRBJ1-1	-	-	TGTGCCAGCAGCTTTCGGCTAGGAAGGGGTGAAGCTTTCTTT	CASSFRLGRGEAFF
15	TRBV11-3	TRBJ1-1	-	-	TGTGCCAGCAGCTTAGGGGGAACAGGGAGCACTGAAGCTTTCTTT	CASSLGGTGSTEAFF
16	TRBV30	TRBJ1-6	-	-	TGTGCCTGGAGTGCCGGGGGGGGGTTCTTTAATTCACCCCTCCACTTT	CAWSAGGGFFNSPLHF
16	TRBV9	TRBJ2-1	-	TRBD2	TGTGCCAGCAGCGTAGAACCGAGCGGGAGGGGCGGTGAGCAGTTCTTC	CASSVEPSGRGGEQFF
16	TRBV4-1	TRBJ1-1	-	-	TGCGCCAGCAGCCAAGATAAGAGACAGCGGAACACTGAAGCTTTCTTT	CASSQDKRQRNTEAFF
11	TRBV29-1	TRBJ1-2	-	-	TGCAGCGTTCGACGGGGTGAAGGCTACACCTTC	CSVRRGEGYTF
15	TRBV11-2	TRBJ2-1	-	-	TGTGCCAGCAGCTTAGCCAGGGGAACCTACAATGAGCAGTTCTTC	CASSLARGTYNEQFF
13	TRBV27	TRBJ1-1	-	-	TGTGCCAGCAGTTTGCAGGGTGGCGCTGAAGCTTTCTTT	CASSLQGGAEAFF
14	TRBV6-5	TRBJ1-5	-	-	TGTGCCAGCAGTTATGGACAGACCTCTCAGCCCCAGCATTTT	CASSYGQTSQPQHF
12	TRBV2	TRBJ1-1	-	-	TGTGCCCCAAGCGGGCCGAACACTGAAGCTTTCTTT	CAPSGPNTEAFF
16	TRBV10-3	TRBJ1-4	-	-	TGTGCCATCAGTGATGAGAGACAGGTGATTAATGAAAAACTGTTTTTT	CAISDERQVINEKLFF
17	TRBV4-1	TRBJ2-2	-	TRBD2	TGCGCCAGCAGCCAAGAAAGTGCGGGAGGGAACACCGGGGAGCTGTTTTTT	CASSQESAGGNTGELFF
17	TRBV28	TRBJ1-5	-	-	TGTGCCAGCAAGGAGGGGAATTTACCACTGGGCAATCAGCCCCAGCATTTT	CASKEGNLPLGNQPQHF
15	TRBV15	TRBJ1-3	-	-	TGTGCCACCAGCAGAGTGGCAGTCTCTGGAAACACCATATATTTT	CATSRVAVSGNTIYF
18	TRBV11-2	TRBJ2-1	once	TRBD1	TGTGCCAGCAGCTGGAGGACAGGGGGCGCAAGCTCCTACAATGAGCAGTTCTTC	CASSWRTGGASSYNEQFF
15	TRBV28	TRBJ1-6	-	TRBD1	TGTGCCAGCAGGCCAGGGGGATTGGATAATTCACCCCTCCACTTT	CASRPGGLDNSPLHF
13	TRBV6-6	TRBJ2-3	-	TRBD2	TGTGCCAGCAGTCTCGGGAGGTTAGATACGCAGTATTTT	CASSLGRLDTQYF